The rows below give T cell receptor beta chains drawn from one sample of a study of T cells expressing NK-cell markers. Each CDR3 protein gets one entry in TCRdb, which reprocessed the 5' RACE reads and gives no DNA. This repertoire comprises roughly 170,000 distinct CDR3 sequences; its ten largest clones make up 15% to 20%. Sequencing was done on a sample of blood T cells: a sorted CD56 or NKG2C T cell subset, CD4+ or CD8+ T cells, or bulk PBMC T cells (not recorded which). All receptors derive from a woman between 18 and 69 years old in good health. Both conserved end residues are part of each CDR3.

j_gene,v_gene,CDR3aa
TRBJ2-7,TRBV20-1,CSARLTLGTANSYEQYF
TRBJ2-5,TRBV5-1,CASRPLGSPGETQYF
TRBJ1-3,TRBV27,CASKNRGDRSGNTIYF
TRBJ2-7,TRBV3-1,CASSPLLSTGGEQYF
TRBJ1-6,TRBV7-9,CASSLAPAGIGSPLHF
TRBJ2-7,TRBV20-1,CSALLTGGSYEQYF
TRBJ2-7,TRBV6-5,CASSYSPPQRGGPNEQYF
TRBJ2-7,TRBV7-9,CASEGHPYEQYF
TRBJ1-4,TRBV12-3/TRBV12-4,CASSPNEKLFF
TRBJ2-1,TRBV6-5,CASSYRLGNEQFF
TRBJ1-4,TRBV25-1,CASSGTVVRRATNEKLFF
TRBJ2-7,TRBV5-1,CASSFRDRGADEQYF
TRBJ2-3,TRBV14,CASSSGLAYTDTQYF
TRBJ2-5,TRBV24-1,CATSDQRGNQETQYF
TRBJ2-2,TRBV5-1,CASSLVSDSPRELFF
TRBJ2-2,TRBV2,CASNGFLDTGELFF
TRBJ2-2,TRBV5-1,CASSLPAGGTGELFF
TRBJ1-6,TRBV29-1,CSVEVGDNSPLHF
TRBJ1-1,TRBV5-1,CASSLAQSTPMPNTEAFF
TRBJ1-1,TRBV27,CASTGYNTEAFF
TRBJ2-1,TRBV20-1,CSARDQAGVRFF
TRBJ2-3,TRBV7-2,CASSWGLSGVTDTQYF
TRBJ2-7,TRBV6-1,CASSEGVELSYF
TRBJ2-1,TRBV20-1,CSARDHVRAHEQFF
TRBJ2-5,TRBV12-3/TRBV12-4,CASSPRDLGGSQYF
TRBJ1-6,TRBV12-3/TRBV12-4,CASSLGGIGNSPLHF
TRBJ2-5,TRBV9,CASSASGGSQETQYF
TRBJ2-6,TRBV10-3,CAISERLSSGANVLTF
TRBJ2-3,TRBV2,CASISQGSGSSTDTQYF
TRBJ1-1,TRBV5-6,CASSLMQEGAFF
TRBJ1-2,TRBV9,CASSVVPANYGYTF
TRBJ2-3,TRBV15,CATSREDQNTDTQYF
TRBJ2-5,TRBV11-2,CASLRQETQYF
TRBJ2-1,TRBV9,CASSVELAGDYNEQFF
TRBJ2-3,TRBV20-1,CSAGSSGRFGADTQYF
TRBJ1-5,TRBV10-3,CAISPSGQGTQPQHF
TRBJ2-3,TRBV7-3,CASSSREPGLQWGTDTQYF
TRBJ2-1,TRBV7-3,CASRKVAGVSYNEQFF
TRBJ2-3,TRBV5-8,CASSYGWTGTDTQYF
TRBJ2-1,TRBV20-1,CSAPDGLAEQFF
TRBJ1-6,TRBV3-1,CASSQANSPLHF
TRBJ2-7,TRBV18,CASSPPGLAVEQYF
TRBJ2-3,TRBV9,CASGGSGDTQYF
TRBJ2-3,TRBV6-2/TRBV6-3,CASSPGTSGGLFTDTQYF
TRBJ2-2,TRBV30,CAWRGTQNTGELFF
TRBJ2-6,TRBV5-1,CASSLDWVERERSGANVLTF
TRBJ2-4,TRBV2,CASSQGQGTGGYF